Listed below are T cell receptor beta chains from one sample, sequenced in a study of blood T cell repertoires in COVID-19. This table comes from immunoSEQ multiplex PCR, and its TCRdb copy is limited to in-frame clones, with some not included. The sample shows 150,000 to 200,000 clones, 88% of them seen only once. The sample consisted of peripheral blood. These receptor sequences come from a man aged 40-49 years with active or convalescent COVID-19. The CDR3 runs from the conserved cysteine through the conserved F or W. The D gene is left open where the match is weak. Where a row states a size, it is once, few, many or the class of an expanded clone; other rows omit it.

16	TRBV2	NA	TRBD2	TRBJ2-3	CASSVSSGKGADTQYF	TGTGCCAGCAGTGTGTCGAGCGGGAAGGGTGCAGATACGCAGTATTTT
14	TRBV6-6	few	TRBD2	TRBJ2-7	CASSLLAGAGEQYF	TGTGCCAGCAGTCTACTAGCGGGAGCTGGCGAGCAGTACTTC
11	TRBV11-2	NA	NA	TRBJ2-7	CASGRRDEQYF	TGTGCCAGCGGCCGTCGGGACGAGCAGTACTTC
15	TRBV6-5	NA	TRBD1	TRBJ2-3	CASSYAAGGADTQYF	TGTGCCAGCAGTTACGCGGCAGGGGGCGCAGATACGCAGTATTTT
15	TRBV5-1	once	TRBD1	TRBJ2-5	CASTNDLGQQETQYF	TGCGCCAGCACAAACGATTTGGGACAGCAAGAGACCCAGTACTTC
12	TRBV2	NA	NA	TRBJ2-2	CASSVLGGELFF	TGTGCCAGCAGTGTTCTAGGCGGGGAGCTGTTTTTT
14	TRBV4-3	NA	NA	TRBJ2-3	CASSQEGRGASQYF	TGCGCCAGCAGCCAAGAAGGCAGGGGGGCGTCGCAGTATTTT
13	TRBV6-6	NA	NA	TRBJ1-6	CASSLLSDSPLHF	TGTGCCAGCAGTCTCCTTTCAGATTCACCCCTCCACTTT
14	TRBV20-1	NA	TRBD1	TRBJ2-7	CSASARDRGYEQYF	TGCAGTGCTAGTGCCCGGGACAGGGGCTACGAGCAGTACTTC
15	TRBV18	NA	NA	TRBJ2-7	CASSPPDQGYYEQYF	TGTGCCAGCTCACCACCGGATCAGGGCTACTACGAGCAGTACTTC
15	TRBV19	NA	TRBD1	TRBJ2-3	CASSSGQGVSDTQYF	TGTGCCAGTAGTTCTGGACAGGGGGTGTCAGATACGCAGTATTTT
14	TRBV10-3	NA	NA	TRBJ2-1	CAITAGLSYNEQFF	TGTGCCATCACGGCAGGGCTGTCCTACAATGAGCAGTTCTTC
13	TRBV5-1	NA	NA	TRBJ2-7	CASIDTLQGEQYF	TGCGCCAGCATTGACACGCTCCAAGGCGAGCAGTACTTC
15	TRBV4-2	NA	NA	TRBJ1-3	CASSHLDSSGNTIYF	TGTGCCAGCAGCCACCTGGACAGCTCTGGAAACACCATATATTTT
15	TRBV19	few	NA	TRBJ2-6	CASSIVVSGANVLTF	TGTGCCAGTAGTATAGTAGTCTCTGGGGCCAACGTCCTGACTTTC
17	TRBV28	NA	TRBD1	TRBJ2-3	CASSLVRGRTGTDTQYF	TGTGCCAGCAGTTTAGTCAGGGGGCGTACGGGCACAGATACGCAGTATTTT
15	TRBV27	once	NA	TRBJ1-5	CASSPLGDHNQPQHF	TGTGCCAGCAGTCCTTTGGGCGATCACAATCAGCCCCAGCATTTT
14	TRBV4-2	few	TRBD1	TRBJ1-4	CASKTGATNEKLFF	TGTGCCAGCAAGACAGGGGCAACTAATGAAAAACTGTTTTTT
15	TRBV19	NA	TRBD1	TRBJ2-7	CASSIQGAVGYEQYF	TGTGCCAGTAGTATCCAGGGGGCGGTTGGCTACGAGCAGTACTTC
16	TRBV3-1/TRBV3-2	NA	NA	TRBJ2-1	CASSHLEGSSYNEQFF	TGTGCCAGCAGCCACCTGGAAGGGAGCTCCTACAATGAGCAGTTCTTC
16	TRBV4-2	NA	TRBD2	TRBJ2-7	CASSQRTGGPREEQYF	TGTGCCAGCAGCCAAAGAACGGGAGGGCCTCGGGAGGAGCAGTACTTC
19	TRBV13	NA	NA	TRBJ2-3	CASSLGVNRPLDNTDTQYF	TGTGCCAGCAGCTTAGGTGTAAACAGGCCGCTTGATAACACAGATACGCAGTATTTT
13	TRBV29-1	NA	NA	TRBJ1-2	CSVPLPGVGGYTF	TGCAGCGTTCCCCTCCCAGGGGTGGGGGGCTACACCTTC
16	TRBV19	NA	TRBD1	TRBJ2-2	CASSIRTGADTGELFF	TGTGCCAGTAGTATACGGACAGGGGCGGACACCGGGGAGCTGTTTTTT
15	TRBV25-1	NA	TRBD2	TRBJ2-2	CASRMGGGNTGELFF	TGTGCCAGCAGGATGGGCGGGGGGAACACCGGGGAGCTGTTTTTT
14	TRBV11-2	NA	TRBD1	TRBJ2-1	CASSRTGKNNEQFF	TGTGCCAGCAGTCGGACAGGGAAGAACAATGAGCAGTTCTTC
15	TRBV10-3	NA	NA	TRBJ1-2	CAIQSGQSYNYGYTF	TGTGCCATCCAATCCGGACAGTCGTATAACTATGGCTACACCTTC
16	TRBV5-1	NA	TRBD1	TRBJ1-1	CASSWGDRGLGTEAFF	TGCGCCAGCAGCTGGGGGGACAGGGGGCTTGGCACTGAAGCTTTCTTT
14	TRBV6-5	NA	NA	TRBJ1-5	CAITTTGSSQPQHF	TGTGCCATCACCACAACAGGGAGCTCTCAGCCCCAGCATTTT
19	TRBV7-2	NA	TRBD1	TRBJ1-2	CASSLALYPGTGAIGGYTF	TGTGCCAGCAGCTTAGCCTTATATCCGGGGACAGGAGCAATAGGTGGCTACACCTTC
17	TRBV18	NA	TRBD1	TRBJ2-6	CASSPTGGATGANVLTF	TGTGCCAGCTCACCGACAGGGGGCGCAACTGGGGCCAACGTCCTGACTTTC
14	TRBV7-9	NA	NA	TRBJ1-5	CASSESGGNQPQHF	TGTGCCAGCAGCGAATCAGGTGGCAATCAGCCCCAGCATTTT
15	TRBV3-1/TRBV3-2	NA	TRBD1	TRBJ1-3	CASSSPDRAGNTIYF	TGTGCCAGCAGCTCCCCCGACAGGGCAGGAAACACCATATATTTT
13	TRBV6-5	once	TRBD1	TRBJ1-3	CASRQGSGNTIYF	TGTGCCAGTCGACAGGGATCTGGAAACACCATATATTTT
14	TRBV15	NA	NA	TRBJ2-1	CATSSDGVYNEQFF	TGTGCCACCAGCTCAGACGGGGTTTACAATGAGCAGTTCTTC
14	TRBV28	NA	NA	TRBJ2-5	CASSITGLQETQYF	TGTGCCAGCAGTATTACAGGGTTGCAGGAGACCCAGTACTTC
13	TRBV12-3/TRBV12-4	NA	NA	TRBJ1-2	CASSLFQGNGYTF	TGTGCCAGCAGTTTATTTCAGGGCAATGGCTACACCTTC
16	TRBV7-2	NA	NA	TRBJ2-1	CASSLLGSLSYNEQFF	TGTGCCAGCAGCTTACTCGGGAGTCTTAGCTACAATGAGCAGTTCTTC
14	TRBV2	NA	NA	TRBJ2-7	CASSETGSIYEQYF	TGTGCCAGCAGTGAGACAGGTAGTATCTACGAGCAGTACTTC
11	TRBV30	NA	TRBD1	TRBJ2-7	CAHRGTYEQYF	TGTGCCCACAGGGGCACCTACGAGCAGTACTTC
12	TRBV3-1/TRBV3-2	NA	NA	TRBJ2-2	CASSQIAGELFF	TGTGCCAGCAGCCAGATAGCCGGGGAGCTGTTTTTT
14	TRBV6-2/TRBV6-3	NA	TRBD1	TRBJ1-1	CASSSGTGNTEAFF	TGTGCCAGCAGTTCCGGGACAGGGAACACTGAAGCTTTCTTT
12	TRBV12-3/TRBV12-4	NA	NA	TRBJ1-2	CASMQGYYGYTF	TGTGCCAGCATGCAGGGCTACTATGGCTACACCTTC
15	TRBV6-2/TRBV6-3	NA	TRBD1	TRBJ2-7	CASSYSDRASYEQYF	TGTGCCAGCAGTTACTCGGACAGGGCTTCCTACGAGCAGTACTTC
14	TRBV6-2/TRBV6-3	NA	TRBD1	TRBJ1-5	CASSRTGGNQPQHF	TGTGCCAGCAGTCGGACAGGGGGCAATCAGCCCCAGCATTTT
17	TRBV5-4	NA	NA	TRBJ2-3	CASSLAAGRGSTDTQYF	TGTGCCAGCAGCTTGGCAGCAGGTCGGGGGAGCACAGATACGCAGTATTTT
18	TRBV7-8	once	NA	TRBJ2-3	CASSLGVFGGLGTGTQYF	TGTGCCAGCAGCTTAGGGGTTTTTGGCGGACTGGGCACTGGTACGCAGTATTTT
15	TRBV18	NA	NA	TRBJ1-1	CASSPSQGRNTEAFF	TGTGCCAGCTCACCCTCTCAGGGGAGGAACACTGAAGCTTTCTTT
15	TRBV28	NA	TRBD1	TRBJ1-6	CAVRQGALGNSPLHF	TGTGCCGTCAGACAGGGGGCGCTCGGTAATTCACCCCTCCACTTT
15	TRBV18	NA	NA	TRBJ2-3	CASSPVGGSTDTQYF	TGTGCCAGCTCACCCGTCGGCGGGAGCACAGATACGCAGTATTTT
13	TRBV11-2	NA	NA	TRBJ2-5	CASSLREWETQYF	TGTGCCAGCAGCTTAAGGGAGTGGGAGACCCAGTACTTC
14	TRBV7-2	NA	NA	TRBJ1-2	CASSLDPGNYGYTF	TGTGCCAGCAGCTTAGATCCGGGAAACTATGGCTACACCTTC
15	TRBV5-1	NA	TRBD2	TRBJ2-2	CASTGLAGNSGELFF	TGCGCCAGCACGGGACTAGCGGGAAACTCCGGGGAGCTGTTTTTT